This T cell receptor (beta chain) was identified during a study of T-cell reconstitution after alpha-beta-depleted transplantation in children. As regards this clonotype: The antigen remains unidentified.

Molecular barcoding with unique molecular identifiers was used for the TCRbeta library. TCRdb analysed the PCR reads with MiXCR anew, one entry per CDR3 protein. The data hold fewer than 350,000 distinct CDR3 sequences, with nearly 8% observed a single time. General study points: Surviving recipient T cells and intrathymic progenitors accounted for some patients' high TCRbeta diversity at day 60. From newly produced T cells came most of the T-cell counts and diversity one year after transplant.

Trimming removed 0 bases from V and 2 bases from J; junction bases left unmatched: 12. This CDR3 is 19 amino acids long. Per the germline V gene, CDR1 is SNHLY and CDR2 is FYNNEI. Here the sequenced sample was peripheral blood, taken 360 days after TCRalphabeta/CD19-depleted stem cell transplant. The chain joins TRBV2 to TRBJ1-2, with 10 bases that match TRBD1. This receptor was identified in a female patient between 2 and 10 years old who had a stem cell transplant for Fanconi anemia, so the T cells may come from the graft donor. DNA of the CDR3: TGTGCCAGCAGTGAAGCGCTCGCTGACAGGGGGCGATTAAACTATGGCTACACCTTC. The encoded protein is CASSEALADRGRLNYGYTF.